What follows describes a single T cell receptor (beta chain). Its cognate antigen is unknown. The sample is drawn from a study of blood T cells in healthy people across ages. Overall study findings and caveats: Total diversity from one million sequenced T cells was likely underestimated.

The second PCR ran about 6 to 12 cycles with a sample-barcoded 5' primer and J-beta primers. TCRdb re-called the 5' RACE reads with MiXCR, one entry per CDR3 protein. The table includes fewer than 950,000 distinct CDR3 sequences, 35% to 40% detected once. V gave up 5 bases and J gave up 5 bases; unmatched junction bases: 5. This CDR3 contains 14 residues. Every donor gave approximately 10 milliliters of peripheral blood. Samples had at least 7 million PBMCs isolated from them. The material sequenced was blood. The TCR comes from a man between 18 and 35 years old in good health. The genes are TRBV12-3 or TRBV12-4 and TRBJ1-1, with 10 positions matching TRBD1. CDR3 DNA sequence: TGTGCCAGCAGTCTCCCGGGACAGGGGACTGAAGCTTTCTTT. This translates into CASSLPGQGTEAFF.